The text below deals with one T cell receptor beta chain. The entry originates in a study of blood T cell repertoires in COVID-19. Study in general: Some COVID-19 samples were acute and others convalescent; all came from the United States, Italy and Spain. T cells, B-cell-depleted T cells, or PBMCs supplied cDNA or gDNA.

V lost 4 bases, J lost 0 bases, and 11 bases lay in between. The CDR3 sequence is 15 residues long. Germline CDR1 and CDR2: SGDLS and YYNGEE. While infection was still active, Seattle patients were enrolled and then followed longitudinally. Clones were sequenced by immunoSEQ multiplex PCR, and TCRdb holds only the in-frame ones, with some missing. The data contain roughly 130,000 clones, around 89% of them singletons. The clonotype comes from a human donor with COVID-19, enrolled during active disease. The donor label of this sample is uncertain. The sequenced sample was peripheral blood. V gene TRBV9 combines with J gene TRBJ2-1; D may be TRBD2 (6 bases). The CDR3 DNA sequence: TGTGCCAGCAGCATAGCGGAGCGCTCCTACAATGAGCAGTTCTTC. This gives the protein CASSIAERSYNEQFF.